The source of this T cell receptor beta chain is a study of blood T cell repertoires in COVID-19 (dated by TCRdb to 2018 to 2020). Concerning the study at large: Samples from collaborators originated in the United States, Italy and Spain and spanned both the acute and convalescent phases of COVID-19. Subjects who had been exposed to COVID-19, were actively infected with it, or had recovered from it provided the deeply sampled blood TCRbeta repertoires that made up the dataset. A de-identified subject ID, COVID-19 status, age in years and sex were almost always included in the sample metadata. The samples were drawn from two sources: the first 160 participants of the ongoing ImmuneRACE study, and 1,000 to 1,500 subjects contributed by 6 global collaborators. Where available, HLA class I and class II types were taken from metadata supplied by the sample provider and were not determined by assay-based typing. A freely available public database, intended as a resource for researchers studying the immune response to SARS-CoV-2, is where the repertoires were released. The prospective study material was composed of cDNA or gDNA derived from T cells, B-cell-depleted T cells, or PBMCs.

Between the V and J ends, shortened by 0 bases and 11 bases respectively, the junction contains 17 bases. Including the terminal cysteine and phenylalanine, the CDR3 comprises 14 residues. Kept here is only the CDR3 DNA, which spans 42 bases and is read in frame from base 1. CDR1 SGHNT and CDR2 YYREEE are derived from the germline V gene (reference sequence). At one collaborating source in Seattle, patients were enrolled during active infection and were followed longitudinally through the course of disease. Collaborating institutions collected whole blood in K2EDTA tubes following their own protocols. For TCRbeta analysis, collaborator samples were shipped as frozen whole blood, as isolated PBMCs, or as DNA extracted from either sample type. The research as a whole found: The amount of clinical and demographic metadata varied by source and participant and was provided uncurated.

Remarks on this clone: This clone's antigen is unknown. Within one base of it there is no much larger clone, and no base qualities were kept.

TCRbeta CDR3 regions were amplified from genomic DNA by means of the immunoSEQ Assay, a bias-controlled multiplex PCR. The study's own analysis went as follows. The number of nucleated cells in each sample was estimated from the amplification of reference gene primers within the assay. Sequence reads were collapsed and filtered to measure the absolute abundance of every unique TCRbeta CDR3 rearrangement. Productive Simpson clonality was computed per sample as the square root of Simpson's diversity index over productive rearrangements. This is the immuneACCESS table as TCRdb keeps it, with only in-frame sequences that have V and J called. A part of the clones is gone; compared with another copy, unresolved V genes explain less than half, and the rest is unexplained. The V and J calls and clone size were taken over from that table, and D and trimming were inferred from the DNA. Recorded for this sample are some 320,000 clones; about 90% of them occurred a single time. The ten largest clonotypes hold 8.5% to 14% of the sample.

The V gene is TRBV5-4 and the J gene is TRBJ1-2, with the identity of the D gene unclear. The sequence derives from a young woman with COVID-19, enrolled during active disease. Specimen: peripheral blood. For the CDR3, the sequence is CASSLEAGLPIYTF. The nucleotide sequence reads TGTGCCAGCAGCTTGGAGGCAGGCCTACCTATTTACACCTTC.